The TCR beta chain under discussion was sequenced for a study of tumor-infiltrating lymphocytes in primary liver carcinoma. Study context: Surgical resection was used to treat these primary liver carcinoma patients. Study-wide results and limits: For tumor-adjacent and tumor-blood pairs, overlap was less than that seen for tumor region pairs.

Researchers drew blood RNA from unsorted whole blood and extracted germline DNA as well. Chronic HBV infection affected patients, none of whom had received treatment. Comment on this clonotype: No antigen is known for it.

Making TCR beta cDNA involved around 500 ng total RNA and a constant-region primer. A slightly modified ARM-PCR protocol with three nested multiplex PCR rounds produced these TCR beta libraries. Amplification in the first two PCR rounds was performed using TRBV1-TRBV30 forward primers and a C-beta reverse primer for approximately 10 cycles each. TCRdb ran MiXCR on the multiplex PCR reads and lists one entry per CDR3 protein. Of hundreds of thousands of distinct CDR3 sequences in the sample, roughly 60% are singletons; the top ten hold approximately 17%. The length of the CDR3 is 12 residues. Looked up from germline, CDR1 is SGHAT and CDR2 is FQNNGV. Trimming removed 4 bases from V and 9 bases from J, with 11 bases in between.

The sample consisted of peripheral blood. The sequence was collected from a woman aged 25-40 years with primary liver carcinoma and hepatitis B virus infection. The chain joins TRBV11-2 to TRBJ2-3; D gene ambiguous. CDR3 in amino acids: CASSSLTWTQYF. CDR3 in DNA: TGTGCCAGCAGCTCCCTCACGTGGACGCAGTATTTT.